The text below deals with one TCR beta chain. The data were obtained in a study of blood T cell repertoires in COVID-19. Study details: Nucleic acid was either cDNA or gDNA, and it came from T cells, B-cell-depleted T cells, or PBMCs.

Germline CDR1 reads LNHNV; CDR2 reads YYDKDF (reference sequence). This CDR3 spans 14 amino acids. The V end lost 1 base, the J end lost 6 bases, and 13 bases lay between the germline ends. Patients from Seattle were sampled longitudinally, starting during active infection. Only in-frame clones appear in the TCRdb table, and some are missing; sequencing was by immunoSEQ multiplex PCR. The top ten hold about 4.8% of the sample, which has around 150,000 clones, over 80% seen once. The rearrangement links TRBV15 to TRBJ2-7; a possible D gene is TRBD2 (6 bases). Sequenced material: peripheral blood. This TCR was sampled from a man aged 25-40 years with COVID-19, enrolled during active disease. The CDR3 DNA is TGTGCCACCAGCAGAGGCGGTCAGGGAGGCGAGCAGTACTTC. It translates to CATSRGGQGGEQYF.